The present T cell receptor (beta chain) was sequenced within a study of CD8 T cells in Susac syndrome. Germline V gene lookup returns CDR1 KGHDR and CDR2 SFDVKD. This CDR3 region has 16 residues. The J segment lost 5 bases and the V segment lost 3 bases, leaving 9 bases of the junction unmatched. When the RNA was reverse transcribed, random hexamers were used with an input of roughly 0.5 to 1 ug. Using its own MiXCR run on the immunoSEQ multiplex PCR reads, TCRdb lists one record per CDR3 protein. The sample consists of about 190,000 distinct CDR3 sequences, roughly 92% of them appearing once. The chain is built from TRBV24-1 and TRBJ2-1, with TRBD2 matching over 7 bases. The source material was CD4+ T cells from PBMCs. The TCR sequence derives from a human donor in good health. CDR3 residues: CATSDPGPAGNNEQFF. The CDR3 coding sequence is TGTGCCACCAGTGATCCGGGGCCAGCGGGGAACAATGAGCAGTTCTTC.